The 22 T cell receptor beta chains given below trace back to one sample, sequenced in a study of blood T cell repertoires in COVID-19. The assay was immunoSEQ multiplex PCR, and TCRdb's table has in-frame clones only and misses some. Of some 300,000 clones listed, nearly 90% are singletons. Input material: PBMCs or T cells enriched from blood (not recorded which). These receptor sequences come from a woman aged 25-40 years who had recovered from COVID-19.

The J gene is TRBJ1-1, the V gene TRBV28, with D perhaps matching TRBD1 (6 bases). Germline CDR1 is MDHEN and CDR2 is SYDVKM. V was cut by 3 bases and J by 5 bases, with 16 bases left in between. This CDR3 is built from 15 residues. The CDR3 region is CASSLVQGMRTEAFF. The CDR3 region has the DNA TGTGCCAGCAGTTTGGTCCAGGGGATGAGGACTGAAGCTTTCTTT. Supplemented by reference TRBV28 and TRBJ1-1, the full variable domain reads DVKVTQSSRYLVKRTGEKVFLECVQDMDHENMFWYRQDPGLGLRLIYFSYDVKMKEKGDIPEGYSVSREKKERFSLILESASTNQTSMYLCASSLVQGMRTEAFFGQGTRLTVV.

The chain carries TRBV19 and TRBJ2-2; 8 bases match TRBD1. Trimming at V came to 7 bases and at J to 5 bases, leaving 9 bases not matched to a gene. From germline, CDR1 is LNHDA and CDR2 SQIVND (reference sequence). The CDR3 length is 15 residues. CDR3 nucleotides: TGTGCCAGTAAGATGCAGGGGGCCTTAACCGGGGAGCTGTTTTTT. Translating it yields CASKMQGALTGELFF.

The gene calls are TRBV30 and TRBJ1-6; unclear D gene. CDR1 and CDR2 from the germline V gene are GTSNPN and SVGIG (reference sequence). The V end was cut by 4 bases, the J end by 7 bases, with 14 bases between. CDR3 size: 14 residues. The CDR3 is CAWNVGEPNSPLHF. The CDR3 nucleotides are TGTGCCTGGAATGTCGGGGAACCAAATTCACCCCTCCACTTT.

V gene TRBV30 combines with J gene TRBJ1-1; D uncertain. This CDR3 comprises 14 residues. Trimming shortened V by 0 bases and J by 5 bases, and 13 bases separated the two germline ends. Germline assignment: CDR1 GTSNPN and CDR2 SVGIG (reference sequence). The CDR3 DNA is TGTGCCTGGAGTGTAGTCGCTGGAGGGACTGAAGCTTTCTTT. This gives the protein CAWSVVAGGTEAFF.

V is TRBV6-7 and J is TRBJ1-2; no clear D. TRBV6-7 is known as an ORF, though its function is uncertain. V lost 2 bases, J lost 7 bases, and 20 bases lay in between. CDR3 length: 16 amino acids. In DNA, the CDR3 is TGTGCCAGCAGTTACCAGGAGGTTGCCGCGAGTGGTGGCTACACCTTC. It encodes CASSYQEVAASGGYTF.

V usage is TRBV6-2 or TRBV6-3 and J usage is TRBJ1-3, with D uncertain. This CDR3 is built from 16 residues. The germline V gene encodes CDR1 MNHEY and CDR2 SVGEGT. Trimming removed 0 bases at V and 0 bases at J, with 9 bases between. CDR3 in DNA: TGTGCCAGCAGTTACTCGTCGGTCGGCTCTGGAAACACCATATATTTT. Its translation is CASSYSSVGSGNTIYF.

This clone was seen a single time. The chain has TRBV9 and TRBJ2-2; maybe TRBD1 (6 bases). CDR3 length equals 16 residues. CDR1 SGDLS and CDR2 YYNGEE come from the germline V gene. The V end was cut by 4 bases, the J end by 4 bases, with 17 bases between. In nucleotides, the CDR3 is TGTGCCAGCAGCCTCTCTAACAGGGTGAGCACCGGGGAGCTGTTTTTT. Translation gives CASSLSNRVSTGELFF.

This sequence joins TRBV5-8 and TRBJ2-1, with D tentatively TRBD1 (6 bases). The CDR3 runs to 14 residues. V was trimmed by 5 bases and J by 4 bases, leaving 13 bases between them. The germline V gene encodes CDR1 SGHTS and CDR2 YDEGEE. CDR3 sequence reads: CASSSNTGYNEQFF. The CDR3 nucleotides are TGTGCCAGCAGTTCAAATACAGGGTACAATGAGCAGTTCTTC.

The V gene is TRBV28, the J gene TRBJ1-1; D is possibly TRBD1 (5 bases). V was trimmed by 5 bases and J by 14 bases, leaving 21 bases between them. Germline lookup yields CDR1 MDHEN and CDR2 SYDVKM. The CDR3 totals 13 residues. The CDR3: CASSPPIRADIFF. In DNA, the CDR3 is TGTGCCAGCAGTCCCCCGATCCGCGCGGACATCTTCTTT.

The chain joins TRBV15 to TRBJ2-1; 11 nucleotides line up with TRBD2. Per germline, CDR1 LNHNV and CDR2 YYDKDF (reference sequence). This CDR3 is 20 amino acids long. The V and J ends lost 0 bases and 0 bases, in that order; junction bases with no gene match: 10. The CDR3 DNA is TGTGCCACCAGCAGAGAGAGGGGGGGGCTAGCGGGAGGCTCCTACAATGAGCAGTTCTTC. This encodes CATSRERGGLAGGSYNEQFF.

This sequence joins TRBV5-4 and TRBJ1-2, with 8 bases identical to TRBD1. Germline values: CDR1 SGHNT, CDR2 YYREEE (reference sequence). The J segment lost 8 bases and the V segment lost 3 bases, leaving 15 bases of the junction unmatched. This CDR3 comprises 16 residues. In DNA, the CDR3 is TGTGCCAGCAGCTCCGGCGGGGACAGGATCCTCAAGGGCTACACCTTC. Its protein is CASSSGGDRILKGYTF.

This chain connects TRBV12-3 or TRBV12-4 to TRBJ2-1; D remains unclear. This CDR3 contains 12 residues. V lost 6 bases and J lost 5, with 8 bases in between. The CDR3 DNA reads TGTGCCAGCAGCCCTACGGACAATGAGCAGTTCTTC. Translating it yields CASSPTDNEQFF.

In the case of this clone: Other DNA sequences in this sample translate to the same CDR3. The chain has TRBV6-6 and TRBJ1-1; D not resolved. Germline CDR1 MNHNY, CDR2 SVGAGI (reference sequence). This CDR3 comprises 13 residues. The ends were cut back, 7 bases at V and 1 base at J, with 10 bases in the middle. CDR3 sequence (DNA): TGTGCCAGCACTATCACAGAGAACACTGAAGCTTTCTTT. It is translated as CASTITENTEAFF.

This clone came up a few times. The CDR3 nucleotides are TGTGCCAGCAGCTACGGAGTAGCAGTAAGTCCCATCGACATTCAGTACTTC. It is translated as CASSYGVAVSPIDIQYF. The chain uses TRBV4-2 and TRBJ2-4; D is uncertain. The CDR3 has 17 amino acids. The germline CDR1 and CDR2 sequences are LGHNA and YNFKEQ. V lost 5 bases, J lost 8 bases, and 25 bases lay in between.

V gene TRBV5-4 combines with J gene TRBJ1-1, with a possible D match to TRBD1 (6 bases). This CDR3 is 13 amino acids long. The germline V gene encodes CDR1 SGHNT and CDR2 YYREEE (reference sequence). V lost 4 bases to trimming and J lost 4 bases, with 11 bases between them. The DNA of the CDR3 is TGTGCCAGCAGCCCAGGGGTCGGCACTGAAGCTTTCTTT. Its translation: CASSPGVGTEAFF. Drawing the rest from reference TRBV5-4 and TRBJ1-1, the complete variable domain is ETGVTQSPTHLIKTRGQQVTLRCSSQSGHNTVSWYQQALGQGPQFIFQYYREEENGRGNFPPRFSGLQFPNYSSELNVNALELDDSALYLCASSPGVGTEAFFGQGTRLTVV.

The chain joins TRBV5-1 to TRBJ1-1; D is undetermined. From germline, CDR1 is SGHRS and CDR2 YFSETQ. The CDR3 runs 15 residues. Trimming shortened V by 0 bases and J by 0 bases, and 9 bases separated the two germline ends. The CDR3 region is CASSLDQVLNTEAFF. CDR3 coding DNA: TGCGCCAGCAGCTTGGACCAGGTGCTGAACACTGAAGCTTTCTTT. Based on the CDR3 plus reference TRBV5-1 and TRBJ1-1, the full variable domain is KAGVTQTPRYLIKTRGQQVTLSCSPISGHRSVSWYQQTPGQGLQFLFEYFSETQRNKGNFPGRFSGRQFSNSRSEMNVSTLELGDSALYLCASSLDQVLNTEAFFGQGTRLTVV.

J is TRBJ1-2 and V is TRBV11-2; a possible D gene is TRBD1 (5 bases). Germline CDR1 and CDR2: SGHAT and FQNNGV. V shed 6 bases and J shed 4 bases, with 9 bases lying between them. This CDR3 has 12 amino acids. The chain's CDR3 is CASSPGIYGYTF. The CDR3 nucleotides are TGTGCCAGCAGTCCAGGGATCTATGGCTACACCTTC.

The J gene is TRBJ2-3, the V gene TRBV6-5; tentative D call: TRBD2 (5 bases). The V gene's germline CDR1 is MNHEY and CDR2 SVGAGI. The V end lost 0 bases, the J end lost 0 bases, and 10 bases lay between the germline ends. The CDR3 extends over 16 amino acids. CDR3 protein: CASSYSADRSTDTQYF. The CDR3 coding sequence is TGTGCCAGCAGTTACTCAGCGGATAGAAGCACAGATACGCAGTATTTT.

This chain links TRBV7-9 with TRBJ2-3; 8 positions agree with TRBD2. V dropped 5 bases and J dropped 2; count of bases not matched to a gene: 3. There are 14 residues in the CDR3. CDR1 SEHNR and CDR2 FQNEAQ come from the germline V gene (reference sequence). The CDR3 DNA reads as TGTGCCAGCAGCCCCGGACTAGCCACAGATACGCAGTATTTT. This encodes CASSPGLATDTQYF.

V and J are TRBV6-5 and TRBJ2-1; TRBD2 aligns across 10 bases. The CDR3 totals 15 residues. Germline lookup yields CDR1 MNHEY and CDR2 SVGAGI. J was trimmed by 4 bases and V by 6 bases; bases with no gene match: 6. In nucleotides, the CDR3 is TGTGCCAGCAGCCCGACTAGCGGGCCTTACAATGAGCAGTTCTTC. Encoded protein: CASSPTSGPYNEQFF.

V is TRBV5-1 and J is TRBJ1-2; D might be TRBD1 (5 bases). CDR3 size: 16 residues. V lost 0 bases to trimming and J lost 0 bases, with 12 bases between them. Germline values: CDR1 SGHRS, CDR2 YFSETQ. CDR3 in DNA: TGCGCCAGCAGCTTGGATCCCTACAGGTCTAACTATGGCTACACCTTC. This sequence encodes CASSLDPYRSNYGYTF.

The rearrangement joins TRBV7-2 to TRBJ1-5; 8 bases align to TRBD1. Germline CDR1 reads SGHTA; CDR2 reads FQGNSA. J gave up 3 bases and V 1 base, and 8 bases lay outside the gene matches. This CDR3 region has 17 residues. The CDR3 sequence: CASSLVPGGWDNQPQHF. In DNA, the CDR3 is TGTGCCAGCAGCTTAGTACCAGGGGGCTGGGACAATCAGCCCCAGCATTTT.